This TCR beta chain was observed in a study of response to subunit inactivated influenza vaccine. Study observations and caveats: Authors suggested each seasonal flu vaccination may recruit only limited numbers of new T cells.

TCRdb called the RT-PCR reads again in MiXCR, with one record for every CDR3 protein. The sample carries about 520,000 distinct CDR3 sequences, approximately 24% recorded once. To note about this clonotype: Antigen specificity is unknown.

This clonotype was obtained from a middle-aged man who received an inactivated influenza vaccine. Source: CD4+ T cells sorted from PBMCs, taken 5 to 6 days after vaccination.

The CDR3 region is CSANDGFMNTEAFF. The CDR3, as DNA: TGCAGTGCCAACGACGGATTCATGAACACTGAAGCTTTCTTT. The chain links TRBV20-1 to TRBJ1-1; D not resolved. With 6 bases removed from V and 0 bases from J, the gap between germline ends came to 14 bases. This CDR3 spans 14 amino acids. Germline values: CDR1 DFQATT, CDR2 SNEGSKA (reference sequence).